The entry below describes one TCR beta chain. Measured with immunoSEQ multiplex PCR; TCRdb has only the in-frame clones, and not every one. The table records 100,000 to 150,000 clones, approximately 90% of them present only once. The data belong to a study of control samples from healthy donors and cancer patients. Germline CDR1 is SEHNR and CDR2 is FQNEAQ (reference sequence). The CDR3 has 14 residues. V was clipped by 0 bases and J by 6 bases, with 11 bases between them. This chain links TRBV7-9 with TRBJ1-2, with D tentatively TRBD1 (5 bases). The sample comprised blood. The receptor was isolated from a woman aged 50 to 60 in good health. The CDR3 DNA reads TGTGCCAGCAGCTTAGCGCAGGGTATTCATGGCTACACCTTC. This translates into CASSLAQGIHGYTF. Full variable domain (outside the CDR3, taken from reference TRBV7-9 and TRBJ1-2): DTGVSQNPRHKITKRGQNVTFRCDPISEHNRLYWYRQTLGQGPEFLTYFQNEAQLEKSRLLSDRFSAERPKGSFSTLEIQRTEQGDSAMYLCASSLAQGIHGYTFGSGTRLTVV.